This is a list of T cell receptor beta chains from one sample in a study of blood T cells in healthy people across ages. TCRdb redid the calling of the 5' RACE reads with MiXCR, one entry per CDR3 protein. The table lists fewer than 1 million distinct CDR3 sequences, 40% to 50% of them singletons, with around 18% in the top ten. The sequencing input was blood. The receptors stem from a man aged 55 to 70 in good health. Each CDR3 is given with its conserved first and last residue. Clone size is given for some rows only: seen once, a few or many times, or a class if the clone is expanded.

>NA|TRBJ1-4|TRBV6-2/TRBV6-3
CASAPGQRNEKLFF
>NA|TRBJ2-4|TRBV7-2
CASSPGGWIAKNIQYF
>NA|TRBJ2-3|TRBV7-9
CASSLALGSGGSDTQYF
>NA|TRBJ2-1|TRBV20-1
CSARGLAGSYNEQFF
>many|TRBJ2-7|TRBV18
CASSPPLTYEQYF
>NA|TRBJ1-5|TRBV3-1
CASSQGYGSGQPQHF
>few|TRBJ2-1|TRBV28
CASSSQGYEQFF
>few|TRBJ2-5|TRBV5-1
CASSLVPQSQETQYF
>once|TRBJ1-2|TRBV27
CASSPVPFDGYTF
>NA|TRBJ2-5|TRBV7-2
CASSLRGDSGAEQYF
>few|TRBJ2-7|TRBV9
CASSVTPTGAYEQNF
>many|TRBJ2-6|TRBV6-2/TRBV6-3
CASRTSGANVLTF
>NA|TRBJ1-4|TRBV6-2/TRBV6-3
CASSDPTGRNEKLFF